This is a list of T cell receptor beta chains from one sample in a study of shared clonotypes between healthy human individuals. The repertoire was sequenced with immunoSEQ multiplex PCR; TCRdb's copy has only in-frame clones and lacks some. The sample contains around 2.5 million clones, under 95% of which appear only once. Specimen: naive CD4+ T cells from PBMCs. The origin of the receptors is a man younger than 35 in good health. Some clones in this sample may be carry-over from other donors' samples. The CDR3 runs from the conserved cysteine through the conserved F or W. A D gene is named only where the DNA matches it firmly. Clone size, where shown, is once, few, many, or a class for clones that have expanded.

TRBV5-1	TRBJ2-4	-	-	CASSVSPTNIQYF	TGCGCCAGCAGCGTGTCCCCAACAAACATTCAGTACTTC
TRBV7-2	TRBJ2-3	-	-	CASSLEGEGHRTDTQYF	TGTGCCAGCAGCTTAGAGGGGGAGGGCCATCGCACAGATACGCAGTATTTT
TRBV5-1	TRBJ2-5	-	-	CASSLGQPLETQYF	TGCGCCAGCAGCTTGGGACAGCCCCTGGAGACCCAGTACTTC
TRBV7-9	TRBJ2-7	-	-	CASSLGRYEQYF	TGTGCCAGCAGCTTAGGGCGGTACGAGCAGTACTTC
TRBV6-1	TRBJ2-5	-	-	CASSGWETQYF	TGTGCCAGCAGTGGGTGGGAGACCCAGTACTTC
TRBV28	TRBJ2-5	-	TRBD2	CASRTGLAMETQYF	TGTGCCAGCAGGACGGGACTAGCGATGGAGACCCAGTACTTC
TRBV18	TRBJ2-7	-	-	CASSVRQTSRYEQYF	TGTGCCAGCTCCGTCCGCCAGACTTCACGCTACGAGCAGTACTTC
TRBV19	TRBJ2-1	-	-	CASSSGRDDEQFF	TGTGCCAGTAGTTCTGGACGGGACGATGAGCAGTTCTTC
TRBV7-8	TRBJ2-5	-	-	CASSLGSAVQETQYF	TGTGCCAGCAGCTTAGGGTCAGCGGTCCAAGAGACCCAGTACTTC
TRBV28	TRBJ2-5	-	-	CASRGWGRETQYF	TGTGCCAGCAGGGGGTGGGGTAGAGAGACCCAGTACTTC
TRBV6-6	TRBJ2-2	-	TRBD1	CASSERGPGGELFF	TGTGCCAGCAGCGAAAGGGGGCCGGGCGGGGAGCTGTTTTTT
TRBV29-1	TRBJ2-5	once	-	CSAPGLAPETQYF	TGCAGCGCCCCGGGTCTAGCTCCAGAGACCCAGTACTTC
TRBV6-6	TRBJ2-5	-	-	CASSYLSGPGQETQYF	TGTGCCAGCAGTTACTTATCAGGACCGGGCCAAGAGACCCAGTACTTC
TRBV10-3	TRBJ2-7	-	-	CAISEAGYEQYF	TGTGCCATCAGTGAAGCGGGCTACGAGCAGTACTTC
TRBV5-1	TRBJ2-5	-	TRBD2	CASSFGASGSMRETQYF	TGCGCCAGCAGCTTCGGAGCTAGCGGGAGTATGAGAGAGACCCAGTACTTC
TRBV7-2	TRBJ1-2	-	-	CASSLIGRIGPNYGYTF	TGTGCCAGCAGCTTGATAGGACGAATTGGCCCTAACTATGGCTACACCTTC